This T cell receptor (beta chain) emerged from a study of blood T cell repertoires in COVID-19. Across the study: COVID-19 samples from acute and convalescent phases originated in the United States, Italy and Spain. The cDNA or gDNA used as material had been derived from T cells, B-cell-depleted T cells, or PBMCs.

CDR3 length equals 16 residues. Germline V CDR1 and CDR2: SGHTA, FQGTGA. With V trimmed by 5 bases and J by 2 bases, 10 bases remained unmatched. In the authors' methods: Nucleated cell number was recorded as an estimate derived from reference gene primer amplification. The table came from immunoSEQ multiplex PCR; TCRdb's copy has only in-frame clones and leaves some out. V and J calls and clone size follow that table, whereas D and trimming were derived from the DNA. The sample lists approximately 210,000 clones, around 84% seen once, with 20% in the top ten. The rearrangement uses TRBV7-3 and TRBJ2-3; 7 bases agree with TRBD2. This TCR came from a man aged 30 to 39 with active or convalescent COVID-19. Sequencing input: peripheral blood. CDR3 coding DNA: TGTGCCAGCAGCCCCGGGGTCAGCGGGATCACAGATACGCAGTATTTT. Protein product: CASSPGVSGITDTQYF.